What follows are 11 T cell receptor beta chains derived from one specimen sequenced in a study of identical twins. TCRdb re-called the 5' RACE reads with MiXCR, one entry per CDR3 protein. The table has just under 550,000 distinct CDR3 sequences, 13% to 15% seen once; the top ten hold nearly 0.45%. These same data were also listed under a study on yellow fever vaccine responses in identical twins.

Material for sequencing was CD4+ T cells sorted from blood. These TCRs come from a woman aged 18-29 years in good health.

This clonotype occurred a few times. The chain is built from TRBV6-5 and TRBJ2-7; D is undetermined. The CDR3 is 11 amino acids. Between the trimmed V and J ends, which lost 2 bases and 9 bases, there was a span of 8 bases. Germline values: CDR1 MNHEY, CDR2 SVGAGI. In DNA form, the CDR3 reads TGTGCCAGCAGTTACCCGCCCGGGCAGTACTTC. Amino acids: CASSYPPGQYF.

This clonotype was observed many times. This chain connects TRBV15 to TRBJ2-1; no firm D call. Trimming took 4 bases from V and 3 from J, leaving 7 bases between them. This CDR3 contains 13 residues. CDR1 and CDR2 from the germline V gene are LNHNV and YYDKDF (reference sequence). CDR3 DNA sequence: TGTGCCACCAGCATCAGAGACTACAATGAGCAGTTCTTC. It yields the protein CATSIRDYNEQFF.

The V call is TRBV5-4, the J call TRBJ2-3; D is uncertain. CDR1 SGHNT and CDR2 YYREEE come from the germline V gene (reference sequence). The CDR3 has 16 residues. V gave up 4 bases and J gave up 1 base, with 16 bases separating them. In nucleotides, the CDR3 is TGTGCCAGCAGCCCCGGTTTGGGCCCGCGCACAGATACGCAGTATTTT. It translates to CASSPGLGPRTDTQYF.

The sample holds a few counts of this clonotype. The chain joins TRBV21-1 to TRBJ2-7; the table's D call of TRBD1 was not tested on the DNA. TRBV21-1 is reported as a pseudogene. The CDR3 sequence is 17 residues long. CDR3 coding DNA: TGTGCCAGCAGCACCCGAACCGGGACAGGGGGCGAGTACGAGCAGTACGTC. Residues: CASSTRTGTGGEYEQYV.

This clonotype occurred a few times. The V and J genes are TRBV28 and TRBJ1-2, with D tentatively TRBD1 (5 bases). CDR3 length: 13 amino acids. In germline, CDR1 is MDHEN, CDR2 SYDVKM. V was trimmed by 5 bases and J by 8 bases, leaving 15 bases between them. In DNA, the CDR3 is TGTGCCAGCAGTCCCCAGGACATTCCCGGCTACACCTTC. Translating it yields CASSPQDIPGYTF.

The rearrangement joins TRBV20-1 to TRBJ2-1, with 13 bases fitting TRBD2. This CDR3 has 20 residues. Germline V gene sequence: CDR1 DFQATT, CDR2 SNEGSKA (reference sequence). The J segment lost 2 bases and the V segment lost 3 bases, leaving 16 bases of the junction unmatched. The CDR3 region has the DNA TGCAGTGCTAGCCGGATCCGACTAGCGGGAGGTCCGGAACCCTACAATGAGCAGTTCTTC. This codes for CSASRIRLAGGPEPYNEQFF.

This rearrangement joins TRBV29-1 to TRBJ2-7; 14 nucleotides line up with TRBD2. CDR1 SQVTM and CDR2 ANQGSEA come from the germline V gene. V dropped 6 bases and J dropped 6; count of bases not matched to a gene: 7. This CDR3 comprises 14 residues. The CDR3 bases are TGCAGCGTGGCACCGGGACTAGCGGGAGCCGAGCAGTACTTC. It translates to CSVAPGLAGAEQYF.

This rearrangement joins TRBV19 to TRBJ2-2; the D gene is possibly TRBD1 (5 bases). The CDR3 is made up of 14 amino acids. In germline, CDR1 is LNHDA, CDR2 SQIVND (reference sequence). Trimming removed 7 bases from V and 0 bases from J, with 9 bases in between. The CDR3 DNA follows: TGTGCCAGTACCCAGGGTTCGAACACCGGGGAGCTGTTTTTT. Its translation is CASTQGSNTGELFF.

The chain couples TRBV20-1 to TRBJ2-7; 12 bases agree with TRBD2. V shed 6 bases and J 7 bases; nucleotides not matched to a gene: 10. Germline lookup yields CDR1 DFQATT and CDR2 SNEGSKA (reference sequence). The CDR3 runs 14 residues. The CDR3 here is CSAHRLAGVGEQYF. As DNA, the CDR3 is TGCAGTGCCCACAGACTAGCGGGAGTTGGGGAGCAGTACTTC.

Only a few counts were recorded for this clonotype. DNA for the CDR3: TGTGCCAGCAGTACCGGGCGCAGGAGCAATCAGCCCCAGCATTTT. It is translated as CASSTGRRSNQPQHF. This chain links TRBV28 with TRBJ1-5; D is ambiguous. In germline, CDR1 is MDHEN, CDR2 SYDVKM. The CDR3 runs to 15 residues. Trimming shortened V by 5 bases and J by 1 base, and 12 bases separated the two germline ends.

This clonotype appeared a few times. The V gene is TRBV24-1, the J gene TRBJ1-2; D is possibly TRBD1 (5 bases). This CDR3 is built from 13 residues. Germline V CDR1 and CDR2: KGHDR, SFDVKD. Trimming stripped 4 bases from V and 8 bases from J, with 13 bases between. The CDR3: CATSDSSRGGYTF. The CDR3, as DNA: TGTGCCACCAGTGACTCCTCCCGGGGCGGCTACACCTTC.